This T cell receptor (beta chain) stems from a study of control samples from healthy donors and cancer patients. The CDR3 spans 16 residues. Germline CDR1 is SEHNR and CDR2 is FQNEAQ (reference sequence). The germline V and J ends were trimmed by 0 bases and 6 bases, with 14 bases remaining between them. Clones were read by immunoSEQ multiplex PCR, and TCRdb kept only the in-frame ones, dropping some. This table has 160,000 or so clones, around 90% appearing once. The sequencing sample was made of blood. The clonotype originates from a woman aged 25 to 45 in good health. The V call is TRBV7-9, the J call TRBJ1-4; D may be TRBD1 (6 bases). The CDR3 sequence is CASSLAWGGSDEKLFF. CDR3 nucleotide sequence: TGTGCCAGCAGCTTAGCTTGGGGGGGCTCAGATGAAAAACTGTTTTTT.